This is a list of T cell receptor beta chains from one sample in a study of response to subunit inactivated influenza vaccine. MiXCR, run by TCRdb on the RT-PCR reads, gives a single entry per CDR3 protein. The sample contains roughly 700,000 distinct CDR3 sequences, 15% to 18% of which appear only once. The sample in question was PBMCs from blood, obtained about 11 days after vaccination. These receptors all stem from a man between 45 and 60 years old who received an inactivated influenza vaccine. The conserved cysteine and the conserved F or W are not part of the CDR3 here.

J | V | CDR3
TRBJ1-1 | TRBV18 | ASSPFKGEAF
TRBJ2-7 | TRBV5-1 | ASSLEGPSYEQY
TRBJ2-7 | TRBV9 | ASSVGGAGEDEQY
TRBJ1-6 | TRBV9 | ASSVAWGYNSPLH
TRBJ2-1 | TRBV11-3 | ASSVRFNEQF
TRBJ2-6 | TRBV3-1 | ASSQHFLAGGQGANVLT
TRBJ2-3 | TRBV18 | ASSPTGGWSDTQY
TRBJ2-7 | TRBV28 | ASSPTIQGDGQY
TRBJ2-7 | TRBV28 | ASTGLGGRGYEQY
TRBJ2-5 | TRBV24-1 | ATSDPKEYQETQY
TRBJ2-3 | TRBV4-2 | ASSQDPVDTQY
TRBJ2-2 | TRBV11-2 | ASSHRWGNTGELF
TRBJ2-6 | TRBV4-3 | ASSQDPGTGNSGANVLT
TRBJ1-2 | TRBV28 | ASSYPSPTYGYT
TRBJ1-6 | TRBV27 | ASSLIRDSPLH
TRBJ2-7 | TRBV7-2 | ASSTHTSYEQY
TRBJ2-5 | TRBV7-7 | ASSLGSSGSLIETQY
TRBJ1-5 | TRBV6-2/TRBV6-3 | ASSYSVSAHSNQPQH
TRBJ2-7 | TRBV30 | AWSVQGTNEQY
TRBJ2-3 | TRBV11-2 | ASSPGTSAATQY
TRBJ1-2 | TRBV2 | ASSGGGTGGPASGYT
TRBJ1-2 | TRBV30 | ALAMDSNYGYT
TRBJ2-3 | TRBV9 | ASSVDWGTSGDTQY
TRBJ2-3 | TRBV15 | ATRPGQLTTDTQY
TRBJ1-5 | TRBV9 | ASSEGLYDGQPQH
TRBJ1-5 | TRBV12-3/TRBV12-4 | ASRPTGYSNQPQH
TRBJ2-1 | TRBV5-1 | ASSLLTQGGEQF
TRBJ2-2 | TRBV7-9 | ASRPPFRMDTGELF
TRBJ1-2 | TRBV7-2 | ASSLGAGQVYGYT
TRBJ2-1 | TRBV5-1 | ASSSLTRSGTEQF
TRBJ2-7 | TRBV4-1 | ASSHSLGGVLSYEQY
TRBJ1-2 | TRBV4-3 | ASSQDGTAYGYT
TRBJ2-4 | TRBV12-3/TRBV12-4 | ASSFGPGTAAKNIQY
TRBJ2-6 | TRBV4-2 | ASSQEGSRVGASSGANVLT